This record concerns one T cell receptor beta chain sequence. Its antigen is unidentified. The CDR3 is 16 residues long. The V gene lost 5 bases and the J gene lost 2 bases, with 15 bases spanning the gap. Germline CDR1 LNHDA, CDR2 SQIVND (reference sequence). The sample belongs to a study of OX40 agonist ivuxolimab in advanced cancers. Overall study context: Patients assigned to dose escalation were diagnosed with hepatocellular carcinoma, melanoma, renal cell or head and neck cancer.

Profiled with immunoSEQ multiplex PCR; TCRdb holds only in-frame clones, not every one. The sample holds more than 45,000 clones, roughly 82% seen once. General study results and limits: CD8+ T cells (on average) carried more expanded clones than CD4+ T cells. Expanded peripheral T cells had an undetermined antigen specificity. Several nonresponders also turned out to have low normalized T-cell clonal expansion.

The receptor comes from an adult with an advanced solid tumor such as melanoma, head and neck, liver or kidney cancer. The chain couples TRBV19 to TRBJ2-2; D perhaps matches TRBD2 (6 bases). Source: CD4+ or CD8+ T cells sorted from blood, taken in a trial of the OX40 agonist ivuxolimab. The DNA of the CDR3 is TGTGCCAGTAGTCCGATTCTAGCGAGTAACACCGGGGAGCTGTTTTTT. Translating gives CASSPILASNTGELFF.